The rows below give T cell receptor beta chains drawn from one sample of a study of glioma-infiltrating T cells after dendritic cell vaccination. Generated by immunoSEQ multiplex PCR, the TCRdb table keeps only in-frame clones and is missing some. Among more than 60,000 clones, 82% were seen once, and the ten largest hold 9.2%. Material: blood, obtained before dendritic cell vaccination. These receptors were obtained from a human donor with glioblastoma. Both conserved end residues are part of each CDR3. Fields, in order: J gene, V gene, D gene, clone size, CDR3 DNA, CDR3 protein. A D gene is named only where the DNA matches it firmly. Clone sizes are given selectively: once, few, many, or a class where the clone is expanded.

j_gene: TRBJ2-7; v_gene: TRBV5-6; d_gene: -; abundance: -; CDR3nt: TGTGCCAGCAGCTTGTCTCTAACCTCCTACGAGCAGTACTTC; CDR3aa: CASSLSLTSYEQYF
j_gene: TRBJ1-6; v_gene: TRBV27; d_gene: TRBD1; abundance: once; CDR3nt: TGTGCCAGCAGTTTTTCGGGACAGTATAATTCACCCCTCCACTTT; CDR3aa: CASSFSGQYNSPLHF
j_gene: TRBJ1-2; v_gene: TRBV6-5; d_gene: -; abundance: many; CDR3nt: TGTGCCAGCAGTTACTCGGACTCGTCCTATGGCTACACCTTC; CDR3aa: CASSYSDSSYGYTF
j_gene: TRBJ2-7; v_gene: TRBV28; d_gene: -; abundance: -; CDR3nt: TGTGCCAGCAAGCCGTCCCTCTCCTACGAGCAGTACTTC; CDR3aa: CASKPSLSYEQYF
j_gene: TRBJ2-5; v_gene: TRBV6-1; d_gene: -; abundance: -; CDR3nt: TGTGCCAGCTCCCGGCGGGGACAGACCCAGTACTTC; CDR3aa: CASSRRGQTQYF
j_gene: TRBJ2-1; v_gene: TRBV5-1; d_gene: -; abundance: many; CDR3nt: TGCGCCAGCAGAGACGGGGGGCCTTTCAATGAGCAGTTCTTC; CDR3aa: CASRDGGPFNEQFF
j_gene: TRBJ2-1; v_gene: TRBV6-5; d_gene: TRBD2; abundance: -; CDR3nt: TGTGCCAGCATTTCTAGCGGGGGATCCCCCAATGAGCAGTTCTTC; CDR3aa: CASISSGGSPNEQFF
j_gene: TRBJ2-7; v_gene: TRBV5-6; d_gene: -; abundance: -; CDR3nt: TGTGCCAGCAGCCCGACAGGAATCTACGAGCAGTACTTC; CDR3aa: CASSPTGIYEQYF
j_gene: TRBJ1-5; v_gene: TRBV5-8; d_gene: -; abundance: -; CDR3nt: TGTGCCAGCAGCCAAAACACCCAACCCCAGCATTTT; CDR3aa: CASSQNTQPQHF
j_gene: TRBJ1-1; v_gene: TRBV28; d_gene: -; abundance: -; CDR3nt: TGTGCCAGCAGCTCGAACACTGAAGCTTTCTTT; CDR3aa: CASSSNTEAFF
j_gene: TRBJ1-5; v_gene: TRBV19; d_gene: TRBD1; abundance: -; CDR3nt: TGTGCCACCGGGACAGGGCAATATCAGCCCCAGCATTTT; CDR3aa: CATGTGQYQPQHF
j_gene: TRBJ1-4; v_gene: TRBV5-1; d_gene: -; abundance: -; CDR3nt: TGCGCCAGCAGCTTGGGAGGGAGGGATAATGAAAAACTGTTTTTT; CDR3aa: CASSLGGRDNEKLFF
j_gene: TRBJ1-1; v_gene: TRBV6-6; d_gene: -; abundance: -; CDR3nt: TGTGCCAGTGTCGGGGGGGGCACTGAAGCTTTCTTT; CDR3aa: CASVGGGTEAFF
j_gene: TRBJ2-7; v_gene: TRBV5-1; d_gene: TRBD1; abundance: once; CDR3nt: TGCGCCAGCAGCTGGGACTCAGGGGGCATGTACGAGCAGTACTTC; CDR3aa: CASSWDSGGMYEQYF
j_gene: TRBJ2-2; v_gene: TRBV19; d_gene: -; abundance: -; CDR3nt: TGTGCCAGTACAGGGCGGAACACCGGGGAGCTGTTTTTT; CDR3aa: CASTGRNTGELFF
j_gene: TRBJ1-2; v_gene: TRBV10-3; d_gene: -; abundance: once; CDR3nt: TGTGCCATCAGTGAGGACAGAAACTATGGCTACACCTTC; CDR3aa: CAISEDRNYGYTF
j_gene: TRBJ1-3; v_gene: TRBV28; d_gene: TRBD1; abundance: -; CDR3nt: TGTGCCAGCAGTTCGGGCGGCACAGGGGCTGGAAACACCATATATTTT; CDR3aa: CASSSGGTGAGNTIYF
j_gene: TRBJ1-6; v_gene: TRBV15; d_gene: -; abundance: -; CDR3nt: TGTGCCACCGCGGGATCCTATAATTCACCCCTCCACTTT; CDR3aa: CATAGSYNSPLHF
j_gene: TRBJ2-5; v_gene: TRBV13; d_gene: -; abundance: once; CDR3nt: TGTGCCAGCTACATGCAGCGGCCTGGGGATGAGACCCAGTACTTC; CDR3aa: CASYMQRPGDETQYF
j_gene: TRBJ1-1; v_gene: TRBV6-5; d_gene: TRBD1; abundance: -; CDR3nt: TGTGCCAGCAGAAACCGGGACAGGGGGGGCACTGAAGCTTTCTTT; CDR3aa: CASRNRDRGGTEAFF
j_gene: TRBJ2-7; v_gene: TRBV5-1; d_gene: TRBD1; abundance: -; CDR3nt: TGCGCCAGCAGCCCGGGACAGGGCGGGGCCTACGAGCAGTACTTC; CDR3aa: CASSPGQGGAYEQYF
j_gene: TRBJ2-1; v_gene: TRBV20-1; d_gene: -; abundance: once; CDR3nt: TGCAGTGCTAGACTCTACAATGAGCAGTTCTTC; CDR3aa: CSARLYNEQFF
j_gene: TRBJ1-2; v_gene: TRBV2; d_gene: -; abundance: -; CDR3nt: TGTGCCAGCAGTGTCCAAGGGGGCTATGGCTACACCTTC; CDR3aa: CASSVQGGYGYTF
j_gene: TRBJ2-1; v_gene: TRBV21-1; d_gene: -; abundance: -; CDR3nt: TGTGCCGGTGGGCATGAGCAGTTCTTC; CDR3aa: CAGGHEQFF
j_gene: TRBJ2-2; v_gene: TRBV5-6; d_gene: TRBD2; abundance: once; CDR3nt: TGTGCCAGCAGCTTCACCGGGACTAGAAGCGGGGAGCTGTTTTTT; CDR3aa: CASSFTGTRSGELFF